The entry below describes one T cell receptor beta chain. Deletions cut 5 bases from V and 0 bases from J, with 11 bases between. The CDR3 is made up of 15 amino acids. Per the germline V gene, CDR1 is LNHNV and CDR2 is YYDKDF (reference sequence). Patients with uncontrolled infections, other autoimmune diseases, pregnancy or lactation were excluded. This specimen belongs to a study of T cells in Graves' hyperthyroidism and ophthalmopathy. The source material, RNA transcripts, was used to amplify TCR beta CDR3 regions. A first-round RT-PCR of the TCR CDR3 used the HTBI primer set. One entry per CDR3 protein results from TCRdb running MiXCR on the multiplex PCR reads. The repertoire has over 500,000 distinct CDR3 sequences, about 15% of them found once; the top ten carry over 25%.

The sequence came from a woman aged 25-40 years with Graves' ophthalmopathy. The specimen was blood. The V and J genes are TRBV15 and TRBJ1-5; D is possibly TRBD1 (5 bases). The DNA for the CDR3 is TGTGCCACCAGCGGACGGACACCTAGCAATCAGCCCCAGCATTTT. Its protein is CATSGRTPSNQPQHF. Filled out from reference TRBV15 and TRBJ1-5, the complete variable domain reads DAMVIQNPRYQVTQFGKPVTLSCSQTLNHNVMYWYQQKSSQAPKLLFHYYDKDFNNEADTPDNFQSRRPNTSFCFLDIRSPGLGDTAMYLCATSGRTPSNQPQHFGDGTRLSIL.